The rows below give T cell receptor beta chains drawn from one sample of a study of T cell repertoires in cytomegalovirus infection. In TCRdb, the reads were re-called with MiXCR into one record per CDR3 protein. The sample lists about 130,000 distinct CDR3 sequences, roughly 9% occurring once. The sample was PBMCs. These receptors were taken from a human donor in good health (CMV status not recorded). Some clones in this sample may be carry-over from other donors' samples. Both conserved end residues are part of each CDR3. Fields, in order: clone size, J gene, D gene, V gene, CDR3 DNA, CDR3 protein. The D gene is left open where the match is weak. Expanded clones are given a class, and other clones once, few, many or no size at all.

size: .; J: TRBJ2-7; D: .; V: TRBV20-1; DNA: TGCAGTGCTGGGGACCGGGACTCGCTAGACTTC; CDR3: CSAGDRDSLDF
size: .; J: TRBJ2-3; D: .; V: TRBV20-1; DNA: TGCAGTGCTAGAAGGTCTGCGGGCACAGATACGCAGTATTTT; CDR3: CSARRSAGTDTQYF
size: .; J: TRBJ1-1; D: .; V: TRBV3-1; DNA: TGTGCCAGCAGCCAGGGCAGCATGAACACTGAAGCTTTCTTT; CDR3: CASSQGSMNTEAFF
size: many; J: TRBJ2-7; D: .; V: TRBV6-5; DNA: TGTGCCAGCAGTTACCGTCGGGTGGACACTCGAGAGCAGTACTTC; CDR3: CASSYRRVDTREQYF
size: many; J: TRBJ1-5; D: .; V: TRBV28; DNA: TGTGCCAGCAGTTTATCAGAGTATCAGCCCCAGCATTTT; CDR3: CASSLSEYQPQHF
size: many; J: TRBJ2-1; D: .; V: TRBV2; DNA: TGTGCCAGCAGTGAACAGGGAACCAATGAGCAGTTCTTC; CDR3: CASSEQGTNEQFF
size: few; J: TRBJ2-5; D: TRBD1; V: TRBV5-5; DNA: TGTGCCAGCAGCTTCGCCGCTCCGGGACAGGCACAAGAGACCCAGTACTTC; CDR3: CASSFAAPGQAQETQYF
size: .; J: TRBJ2-3; D: .; V: TRBV6-6; DNA: TGTGCCAGCAGTTACGACCCCATCCCGAGGGGCACAGATACGCAGTATTTT; CDR3: CASSYDPIPRGTDTQYF
size: few; J: TRBJ2-7; D: .; V: TRBV7-9; DNA: TGTGCCAGCAGCTTAATTGACTCCTACGAGCAGTACTTC; CDR3: CASSLIDSYEQYF
size: .; J: TRBJ1-4; D: .; V: TRBV20-1; DNA: TGCAGTCCCTACATCGCAACTAATGAAAAACTGTTTTTT; CDR3: CSPYIATNEKLFF
size: many; J: TRBJ1-2; D: TRBD1; V: TRBV28; DNA: TGTGCCAGCAGTTTATCCCCGGACAGGACGTATGGCTACACCTTC; CDR3: CASSLSPDRTYGYTF
size: many; J: TRBJ1-1; D: .; V: TRBV19; DNA: TGTGCCAGTACCGGGAGTCACCACACTGAAGCTTTCTTT; CDR3: CASTGSHHTEAFF
size: .; J: TRBJ1-6; D: TRBD1; V: TRBV20-1; DNA: TGCAGTGTTAGAGATCGGACAGGGGTCGCCTATAATTCACCCCTCCACTTT; CDR3: CSVRDRTGVAYNSPLHF
size: many; J: TRBJ2-3; D: TRBD1; V: TRBV7-9; DNA: TGTGCCAGCAGCGGGGACAGGGGGCCAGATACGCAGTATTTT; CDR3: CASSGDRGPDTQYF
size: many; J: TRBJ1-5; D: .; V: TRBV7-2; DNA: TGTGCCAGCAGCTCTGGACGGTGTCAGCATTTT; CDR3: CASSSGRCQHF
size: many; J: TRBJ2-7; D: .; V: TRBV6-2/TRBV6-3; DNA: TGTGCCAGCAGTTATAGGGACGCCGGGCGTTACGAGCAGTACTTC; CDR3: CASSYRDAGRYEQYF
size: many; J: TRBJ2-3; D: .; V: TRBV15; DNA: TGTGCCACCAGCAGAGGGGCAGAAAGGACGGAAGATACGCAGTATTTT; CDR3: CATSRGAERTEDTQYF
size: many; J: TRBJ2-1; D: .; V: TRBV2; DNA: TGTGCCAGCAGTGAAGCTCGCTACAATGAGCAGTTCTTC; CDR3: CASSEARYNEQFF
size: .; J: TRBJ2-1; D: .; V: TRBV30; DNA: TGTGCCTGGAGTCCCCGGACCTACAATGAGCAGTTCTTC; CDR3: CAWSPRTYNEQFF
size: many; J: TRBJ1-5; D: .; V: TRBV19; DNA: TGTGCCAGTACCCTACAGGGAAGAAGTCAGCCCCAGCATTTT; CDR3: CASTLQGRSQPQHF
size: many; J: TRBJ2-2; D: TRBD1; V: TRBV7-2; DNA: TGTGCCAGCAGCCTAACTTCTCCGGGACAGGGAAACACCGGGGAGCTGTTTTTT; CDR3: CASSLTSPGQGNTGELFF
size: few; J: TRBJ2-7; D: .; V: TRBV29-1; DNA: TGCAGCGTTGATACGGGTGGAAATCCCTACGAGCAGTACTTC; CDR3: CSVDTGGNPYEQYF
size: many; J: TRBJ1-2; D: .; V: TRBV28; DNA: TGTGCCAGCAGTTTAGGGGGGAACTATGGCTACACCTTC; CDR3: CASSLGGNYGYTF
size: many; J: TRBJ1-2; D: .; V: TRBV7-2; DNA: TGTGCCAGCAGCTTAGCGTCAGGGGCCGGCTACACCTTC; CDR3: CASSLASGAGYTF
size: .; J: TRBJ2-5; D: .; V: TRBV10-3; DNA: TGTGCCATGAAACAGGGTCCGGGGGAGACCCAGTACTTC; CDR3: CAMKQGPGETQYF
size: few; J: TRBJ2-3; D: .; V: TRBV28; DNA: TGTGCCAGCAGCACCGGGACCCACTTCCCCACCTACACAGATACGCAGTATTTT; CDR3: CASSTGTHFPTYTDTQYF
size: many; J: TRBJ2-4; D: .; V: TRBV5-1; DNA: TGCGCCAGCAGCCTACAGGGAGGCCAAAACATTCAGTACTTC; CDR3: CASSLQGGQNIQYF
size: .; J: TRBJ2-5; D: .; V: TRBV6-2/TRBV6-3; DNA: TGTGCCAGCAGTTATTTACACCAAGAGACCCAGTACTTC; CDR3: CASSYLHQETQYF
size: many; J: TRBJ2-2; D: .; V: TRBV7-8; DNA: TGTGCCAGCAGCTTCAAGGGGGGCTCTAACACCGGGGAGCTGTTTTTT; CDR3: CASSFKGGSNTGELFF
size: many; J: TRBJ2-7; D: TRBD1; V: TRBV15; DNA: TGTGCCACCAGCAAAGGTCCCTCCGGGACAGGTCTCTACGAGCAGTACTTC; CDR3: CATSKGPSGTGLYEQYF
size: many; J: TRBJ2-7; D: .; V: TRBV4-1; DNA: TGCGCCAGCAGGTTCGGCCCGCAGGGAAATTACGAGCAGTACTTC; CDR3: CASRFGPQGNYEQYF
size: many; J: TRBJ2-1; D: .; V: TRBV7-2; DNA: TGTGCCAGCAGCTTAGCCCGACAGTACAATGAGCAGTTCTTC; CDR3: CASSLARQYNEQFF
size: many; J: TRBJ2-3; D: TRBD1; V: TRBV12-3/TRBV12-4; DNA: TGTGCCAGCAGGACGACAGGGGGCCTGGCAGATACGCAGTATTTT; CDR3: CASRTTGGLADTQYF
size: many; J: TRBJ1-2; D: .; V: TRBV7-9; DNA: TGTGCCAGCAGCTTAAGTGGCGACTATGGCTACACCTTC; CDR3: CASSLSGDYGYTF
size: many; J: TRBJ2-3; D: .; V: TRBV7-6; DNA: TGTGCCAGCAGCCTCGAGCAAGGGGGGAGCACAGATACGCAGTATTTT; CDR3: CASSLEQGGSTDTQYF
size: many; J: TRBJ1-1; D: .; V: TRBV12-3/TRBV12-4; DNA: TGTGCCAGCAGTTTTCATGGGAACACTGAAGCTTTCTTT; CDR3: CASSFHGNTEAFF
size: .; J: TRBJ1-1; D: .; V: TRBV19; DNA: TGTGCCAGTAGTACCCATGCCACGACCACTGAAGCTTTCTTT; CDR3: CASSTHATTTEAFF
size: many; J: TRBJ1-2; D: .; V: TRBV5-4; DNA: TGTGCCAGCAGCTTGGGTACTGCTATTTACAATCCGGGAGGCTACACCTTC; CDR3: CASSLGTAIYNPGGYTF
size: many; J: TRBJ2-7; D: .; V: TRBV20-1; DNA: TGCAGTGCCCGGGACTCCTCCTACGAGCAGTACTTC; CDR3: CSARDSSYEQYF
size: many; J: TRBJ1-1; D: .; V: TRBV19; DNA: TGTGCCAGCATAATTCGGGACGGGACTGAAGCTTTCTTT; CDR3: CASIIRDGTEAFF
size: many; J: TRBJ1-6; D: .; V: TRBV7-2; DNA: TGTGCCAGCAGCCCCAGGACGGGGGGCAATTCACCCCTCCACTTT; CDR3: CASSPRTGGNSPLHF
size: many; J: TRBJ2-3; D: .; V: TRBV6-1; DNA: TGTGCCAGCAGTGAAGCTGGGGCAGGTAGAAGCACAGATACGCAGTATTTT; CDR3: CASSEAGAGRSTDTQYF